The text below deals with one T cell receptor beta chain. Its antigen is not identified. The junction does not match germline at one end; this may be a read error. Time point of the sample: patch test 1, 2 weeks after DPC sensitization. Documented treatment: therapeutic diphenylcyclopropenone sensitization with weekly scalp DPC. The donor pool consisted of alopecia patients aged 18 to 70 years, considered suitable for DPC. The sample originates from a study of human T cells and chemical hapten exposure. Study in general: 2% DPC applied to a roughly 2 cm by roughly 2 cm arm area sensitized donors.

TCRdb passed the RACE reads through MiXCR, listing each CDR3 protein once. The sample carries 79,000 or so distinct CDR3 sequences, under 13% recorded once. General observations from the study: Controls had significantly fewer large CDR3 similarity clusters than were formed by expanded TCRs. A positive correlation with patch test score was found for PT1 expanded TCR counts.

The sequencing here drew on whole blood, taken in connection with sensitization to the hapten diphenylcyclopropenone (DPC). The sequence was collected from a woman aged 45-65 years with alopecia areata. Some clones in this sample may be carry-over from other donors' samples.

The CDR3 spells CASRLAGDYEQYF. CDR3 sequence (DNA): TGTGCCAGCAGATTAGCGGGGGACTACGAGCAGTACTTC. V gene TRBV12-3 or TRBV12-4 combines with J gene TRBJ2-7; TRBD2 aligns across 9 bases. The CDR3 has 13 amino acids.